This record covers a single TCR beta chain. Antigen unknown. Germline V gives CDR1 SGDLS, CDR2 YYNGEE. This CDR3 contains 14 residues. The data are from a study of T cells expressing NK-cell markers. Study-wide points: Dominant NKG2C+ clonotypes in five to seven donors made up roughly 1.0-7.0% of CD8+ T cells.

Reanalyzing the 5' RACE reads, TCRdb keeps one entry per CDR3 protein, without DNA. The sample holds about 300,000 distinct CDR3 sequences. This TCR derives from a woman between 18 and 69 years old in good health. Sequenced material: blood T cells: a sorted CD56 or NKG2C T cell subset, CD4+ or CD8+ T cells, or bulk PBMC T cells (not recorded which). The chain recombines TRBV9 with TRBJ1-6; TCRdb calls TRBD1, which cannot be checked without DNA. The CDR3 spells CASSGGGGFSPLHF.